The next 30 T cell receptor beta chains were all read from a single sample in a study of early T cells in non-severe SARS-CoV-2 infection. TCRdb processed the 5' RACE reads anew with MiXCR; each CDR3 protein has one entry. Here the sample spans more than 75,000 distinct CDR3 sequences, less than 15% being singletons. Sequencing input: whole blood. These receptors all come from an adult who was a healthcare worker with PCR-confirmed SARS-CoV-2 infection or an uninfected control (not recorded which).

A few counts support this clonotype. The CDR3 DNA sequence: TGTGCCAGCAGCAGCCAGCCCGGGTACAATGAGCAGTTCTTC. Its protein product is CASSSQPGYNEQFF. J is TRBJ2-1 and V is TRBV7-2; D remains ambiguous. Germline CDR1 and CDR2: SGHTA and FQGNSA. V lost 5 bases and J 4 bases, leaving 12 bases between the germline ends. The CDR3 extends over 14 amino acids.

The genes are TRBV20-1 and TRBJ2-7; 14 bases agree with TRBD2. Trimming took 6 bases from V and 5 from J; bases not matched to a gene: 6. The CDR3 is 14 residues long. From germline, CDR1 is DFQATT and CDR2 SNEGSKA (reference sequence). Here the CDR3 reads CSADLGLAGDEQYF. The CDR3, as DNA: TGCAGTGCAGACCTGGGACTAGCGGGAGACGAGCAGTACTTC.

This clonotype was picked up a small number of times. The chain has TRBV14 and TRBJ2-1; D is ambiguous. The CDR3 has 14 residues. Looked up from germline, CDR1 is SGHDN and CDR2 is FVKESK. Trimming pared 1 base from V and 0 bases from J, leaving 4 bases between. The CDR3 DNA sequence: TGTGCCAGCAGCCAAGGGAGCTCCTACAATGAGCAGTTCTTC. It encodes CASSQGSSYNEQFF.

This clonotype was seen only a few times. The V and J genes are TRBV4-1 and TRBJ2-7; D might be TRBD2 (6 bases). Per germline, CDR1 MGHRA and CDR2 YSYEKL. CDR3 size: 13 residues. Deletions cut 5 bases from V and 5 bases from J, with 13 bases between. In DNA, the CDR3 is TGCGCCAGCAGCAAAACGGGGGATCACGAGCAGTACTTC. This encodes CASSKTGDHEQYF.

This clonotype was detected many times. The J gene is TRBJ1-2, the V gene TRBV6-5; TRBD1 aligns across 7 bases. The CDR3 length is 14 residues. From germline, CDR1 is MNHEY and CDR2 SVGAGI. With 5 bases clipped from V and 4 bases from J, the junction kept 7 bases outside the gene matches. The CDR3 sequence is CASSRTGKGYGYTF. CDR3 nucleotide sequence: TGTGCCAGCAGTAGGACAGGAAAAGGCTATGGCTACACCTTC.

The chain has TRBV11-2 and TRBJ2-7; 12 bases fit TRBD2. The CDR3 is made up of 15 amino acids. The germline V gene has CDR1 SGHAT and CDR2 FQNNGV. Trimming took 7 bases from V and 3 from J; bases not matched to a gene: 7. The CDR3 region is CASNLAGGSLYEQYF. For the CDR3, the DNA is TGTGCCAGCAACCTAGCGGGGGGGAGCCTCTACGAGCAGTACTTC.

This clonotype was seen repeatedly, ten times or more. J is TRBJ2-3 and V is TRBV11-2; no clear D. Germline V gene data show CDR1 as SGHAT and CDR2 as FQNNGV. This CDR3 is built from 13 residues. Trimming took 5 bases from V and 4 from J, leaving 10 bases between them. CDR3 in DNA: TGTGCCAGCAGCCTTAGGTGGCCAGATACGCAGTATTTT. As protein: CASSLRWPDTQYF.

The J gene is TRBJ2-7, the V gene TRBV6-1, with 8 positions matching TRBD1. Germline V gives CDR1 MNHNS, CDR2 SASEGT. The CDR3 covers 16 residues. J was trimmed by 1 base and V by 4 bases; bases with no gene match: 9. The CDR3 protein is CASSGGQGRLSYEQYF. DNA for the CDR3: TGTGCCAGCAGTGGCGGACAGGGAAGACTTTCCTACGAGCAGTACTTC.

This clonotype occurred a few times. The genes are TRBV11-2 and TRBJ1-1, with D perhaps matching TRBD1 (5 bases). CDR3 length: 15 residues. The V gene's germline CDR1 is SGHAT and CDR2 FQNNGV. The V end was cut by 1 base, the J end by 5 bases, with 14 bases between. CDR3 in DNA: TGTGCCAGCAGCTTAGGACTTCAGGGCTTGACTGAAGCTTTCTTT. This encodes CASSLGLQGLTEAFF.

The gene calls are TRBV7-6 and TRBJ2-1; maybe TRBD1 (6 bases). The length of the CDR3 is 12 residues. The V end lost 5 bases, the J end lost 5 bases, and 7 bases lay between the germline ends. In germline, CDR1 is SGHVS, CDR2 FNYEAQ. The DNA of the CDR3 is TGTGCCAGCAGCCGGACAGACAATGAGCAGTTCTTC. This encodes CASSRTDNEQFF.

The table lists this clonotype with many counts. The chain is built from TRBV11-2 and TRBJ2-1; perhaps TRBD1 as D (5 bases). With 5 bases removed from V and 8 bases from J, the gap between germline ends came to 7 bases. The CDR3 totals 11 residues. CDR1 and CDR2 (germline): SGHAT, FQNNGV. The DNA for the CDR3 is TGTGCCAGCAGCCAGGGTGATGAGCAGTTCTTC. This encodes CASSQGDEQFF.

CDR3 nucleotide sequence: TGTGCCAGCAGAGACGGCAATCAGCCCCAGCATTTT. The encoded protein is CASRDGNQPQHF. V gene TRBV6-2 or TRBV6-3 combines with J gene TRBJ1-5, with unresolved D. V was cut by 6 bases and J by 2 bases, with 5 bases left in between. Germline CDR1 and CDR2: MNHEY and SVGEGT. The CDR3 runs 12 residues.

In this sample, this clonotype turned up a few times. The chain recombines TRBV6-6 with TRBJ1-1; a weak D match, TRBD1 (5 bases). The CDR3 loop spans 12 amino acids. Germline CDR1 and CDR2: MNHNY and SVGAGI (reference sequence). V lost 7 bases and J lost 14, with 20 bases in between. Written as DNA, the CDR3 is TGTGCCAGCACTCAAGGGACGCTGGCTAACTTCTTT. It specifies CASTQGTLANFF.

The chain recombines TRBV5-1 with TRBJ1-6; D is possibly TRBD1 (5 bases). Looked up from germline, CDR1 is SGHRS and CDR2 is YFSETQ. This CDR3 has 16 residues. Trimming shortened V by 6 bases and J by 10 bases, and 23 bases separated the two germline ends. The CDR3 sequence: CASTPRGTRPPSPLHF. Written as DNA, the CDR3 is TGCGCCAGCACCCCCCGTGGGACGCGGCCCCCGTCACCCCTCCACTTT.

The V and J genes are TRBV20-1 and TRBJ2-2; the D call may be TRBD1 or TRBD2 (5 bases each). Germline V gene data show CDR1 as DFQATT and CDR2 as SNEGSKA (reference sequence). This CDR3 region has 14 residues. V lost 2 bases to trimming and J lost 4 bases, with 11 bases between them. The DNA for the CDR3 is TGCAGTGCTAGAACCCGGGACGTCACCGGGGAGCTGTTTTTT. Its protein product is CSARTRDVTGELFF.

This clonotype has just a few counts. The rearrangement links TRBV7-8 to TRBJ2-3; 7 positions match TRBD1. The CDR3 spans 16 residues. Trimming at V came to 1 base and at J to 0 bases, leaving 4 bases not matched to a gene. In germline, CDR1 is SGHVS, CDR2 FQNEAQ. Here the CDR3 reads CASSLETGRSTDTQYF. For the CDR3, the DNA is TGTGCCAGCAGCTTAGAGACAGGGCGAAGCACAGATACGCAGTATTTT.

This clonotype has a handful of counts. The gene calls are TRBV5-1 and TRBJ1-1, with D unresolved. The CDR3 is 13 amino acids. CDR1 is SGHRS and CDR2 is YFSETQ in the germline V gene. Trimming left V 0 bases short and J 3 bases short, with 6 bases between. The CDR3 here is CASSLEQYTEAFF. The CDR3 DNA is TGCGCCAGCAGCTTGGAACAGTACACTGAAGCTTTCTTT. Combining the CDR3 with reference TRBV5-1 and TRBJ1-1 gives the whole variable domain KAGVTQTPRYLIKTRGQQVTLSCSPISGHRSVSWYQQTPGQGLQFLFEYFSETQRNKGNFPGRFSGRQFSNSRSEMNVSTLELGDSALYLCASSLEQYTEAFFGQGTRLTVV.

This clonotype appeared many times. V usage is TRBV7-9 and J usage is TRBJ2-5, with D tentatively TRBD1 (5 bases). Germline V gene lookup returns CDR1 SEHNR and CDR2 FQNEAQ (reference sequence). Trimming cost V 3 bases and J 5 bases, with 19 bases left between them. The CDR3 contains 16 residues. The CDR3 loop reads CASSFPGHRQSETQYF. The CDR3, as DNA: TGTGCCAGCAGCTTCCCTGGGCACAGGCAGAGTGAGACCCAGTACTTC.

This clonotype was counted a few times. This chain uses TRBV14 with TRBJ1-1; 9 nucleotides match TRBD1. The CDR3 is 12 amino acids. Germline CDR1 reads SGHDN; CDR2 reads FVKESK. The CDR3: CASGQGLAEAFF. CDR3 coding DNA: TGTGCGAGCGGACAGGGGTTGGCTGAAGCTTTCTTT.

The chain links TRBV28 to TRBJ1-4; 9 bases match TRBD1. The J segment lost 3 bases and the V segment lost 7 bases, leaving 9 bases of the junction unmatched. The CDR3 totals 16 residues. The germline gives CDR1 MDHEN, CDR2 SYDVKM. CDR3 loop: CASKTGGGLANEKLFF. The CDR3 DNA sequence: TGTGCCAGCAAAACAGGGGGCGGTTTAGCTAATGAAAAACTGTTTTTT.

This clonotype was seen a few times. This rearrangement joins TRBV29-1 to TRBJ2-7; 7 bases fit TRBD1. CDR1 is SQVTM and CDR2 is ANQGSEA in the germline V gene. The CDR3 is 12 amino acids. J was trimmed by 4 bases and V by 6 bases; bases with no gene match: 6. CDR3 DNA sequence: TGCAGCGTCGCCCCGGGACAGTACGAGCAGTACTTC. This gives the protein CSVAPGQYEQYF.

This chain links TRBV18 with TRBJ2-1; no clear D gene. The CDR3 extends over 15 amino acids. CDR1 is KGHSH and CDR2 is LQKENI in the germline V gene. The V end lost 3 bases, the J end lost 4 bases, and 13 bases lay between the germline ends. The DNA of the CDR3 is TGTGCCAGCTCACCTGGTACAACTATTTACAATGAGCAGTTCTTC. It encodes CASSPGTTIYNEQFF.

This clonotype was counted a few times. The chain is built from TRBV5-1 and TRBJ2-1, with 13 bases identical to TRBD2. With V trimmed by 3 bases and J by 0 bases, 6 bases remained unmatched. The CDR3 runs to 18 residues. CDR1 is SGHRS, CDR2 YFSETQ, per germline. The CDR3 DNA sequence: TGCGCCAGCAGCTCACCGGGACTAGCGGGGAGCTCCTACAATGAGCAGTTCTTC. Its protein is CASSSPGLAGSSYNEQFF.

This clonotype was found many times. The chain joins TRBV28 to TRBJ1-2; D is possibly TRBD1 (6 bases). Between the trimmed V and J ends, which lost 4 bases and 9 bases, there was a span of 9 bases. This CDR3 is built from 11 residues. Germline loops: CDR1 MDHEN, CDR2 SYDVKM. The CDR3 sequence is CASSSRGSYTF. The CDR3 bases are TGTGCCAGCAGTTCCAGGGGTAGCTACACCTTC.

Remarks on this clonotype: A much larger clone is a single base away; this may be a read error. The V gene is TRBV7-9, the J gene TRBJ2-7, with D possibly matching TRBD1 (6 bases). Germline CDR1 reads SEHNR; CDR2 reads FQNEAQ (reference sequence). The CDR3 is 13 residues long. In DNA form, the CDR3 reads TGTACCAGCAGCCACGGGGACACGTACGAGCAGTACTTC. Amino acid sequence: CTSSHGDTYEQYF.

This clonotype was detected a few times. This chain uses TRBV4-1 with TRBJ2-3, with D tentatively TRBD2 (6 bases). Germline V gives CDR1 MGHRA, CDR2 YSYEKL. Trimming took 1 base from V and 5 from J, leaving 13 bases between them. CDR3 length equals 15 residues. The DNA for the CDR3 is TGCGCCAGCAGCCAAGGGTGGAGGGACGAAGATACGCAGTATTTT. Translation: CASSQGWRDEDTQYF.

This clonotype was seen a few times. The CDR3 nucleotides are TGTGCCAGCAGCTTTGGACTACAAGGGAATGAGCAGTTCTTC. This sequence encodes CASSFGLQGNEQFF. This rearrangement joins TRBV7-2 to TRBJ2-1, with a tentative D call TRBD2 (6 bases). Trimming cost V 3 bases and J 7 bases, with 13 bases left between them. This CDR3 has 14 amino acids. Germline values: CDR1 SGHTA, CDR2 FQGNSA.

This clonotype was seen repeatedly, ten times or more. DNA of the CDR3: TGTGCCAGCCTGGGGGGAACGAACACTGAAGCTTTCTTT. It encodes CASLGGTNTEAFF. This chain links TRBV2 with TRBJ1-1; TRBD1 might be the D (5 bases). V shed 8 bases and J shed 1 base, with 11 bases lying between them. The length of the CDR3 is 13 residues. The germline V gene has CDR1 SNHLY and CDR2 FYNNEI.

This clonotype was recorded once. J is TRBJ2-3 and V is TRBV3-1; D perhaps matches TRBD2 (6 bases). V was cut by 1 base and J by 7 bases, with 15 bases left in between. The CDR3 contains 15 residues. The germline CDR1 and CDR2 sequences are LGHDT and YNNKEL (reference sequence). In DNA, the CDR3 is TGTGCCAGCAGCCAAGTTCTGGGCGGGGCGTATACGCAGTATTTT. The encoded protein is CASSQVLGGAYTQYF.

The chain joins TRBV27 to TRBJ1-1; 7 bases are a match to TRBD1. There are 12 residues in the CDR3. V was pared by 6 bases and J by 6 bases, with 4 bases of the junction left unmatched. Germline V gives CDR1 MNHEY, CDR2 SMNVEV (reference sequence). The CDR3 loop reads CASREDRSEAFF. CDR3 DNA: TGTGCCAGCAGGGAGGACAGGTCTGAAGCTTTCTTT.